This TCR beta chain derives from a study of PD-L1 blockade in urothelial cancer. Study information: Patients initiated atezolizumab at some point between 2013 and 2015 at 1,200 mg intravenously every 3 weeks. Blood drawn 3 weeks (second dose) and 6 weeks after treatment start was analyzed. Blood samples contained a median about 130,000 T cells.

The CDR3 length is 16 residues. V was trimmed by 2 bases and J by 0 bases, leaving 11 bases between them. Germline lookup yields CDR1 KGHSH and CDR2 LQKENI. Profiled with immunoSEQ multiplex PCR; TCRdb holds only in-frame clones, not every one. The sample holds about 52,000 clones, 84% seen once. Broader study findings: Tumor-linked clones in blood grew more by 3 weeks in durable-benefit patients.

Of note for this clone: The antigen is not known.

J is TRBJ1-3 and V is TRBV18; D possibly corresponds to TRBD1 (5 bases). This sequence originates from a man aged 35 to 55 with urothelial cancer. The sample in question was PBMCs, obtained around atezolizumab (anti-PD-L1) treatment. The CDR3, as DNA: TGTGCCAGCTCACCATTACAGGACATCTCTGGAAACACCATATATTTT. Its protein product is CASSPLQDISGNTIYF.